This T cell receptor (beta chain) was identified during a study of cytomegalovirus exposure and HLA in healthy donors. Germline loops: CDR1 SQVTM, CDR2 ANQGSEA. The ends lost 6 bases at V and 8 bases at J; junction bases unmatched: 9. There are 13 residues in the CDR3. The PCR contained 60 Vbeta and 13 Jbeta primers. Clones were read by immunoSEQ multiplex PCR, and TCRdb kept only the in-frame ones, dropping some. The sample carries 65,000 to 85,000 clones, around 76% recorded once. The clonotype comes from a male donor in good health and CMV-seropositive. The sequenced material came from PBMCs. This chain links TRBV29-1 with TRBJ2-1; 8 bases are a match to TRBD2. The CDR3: CSVGTSILHEQFF. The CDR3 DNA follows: TGCAGCGTGGGGACTAGTATCCTCCATGAGCAGTTCTTC.